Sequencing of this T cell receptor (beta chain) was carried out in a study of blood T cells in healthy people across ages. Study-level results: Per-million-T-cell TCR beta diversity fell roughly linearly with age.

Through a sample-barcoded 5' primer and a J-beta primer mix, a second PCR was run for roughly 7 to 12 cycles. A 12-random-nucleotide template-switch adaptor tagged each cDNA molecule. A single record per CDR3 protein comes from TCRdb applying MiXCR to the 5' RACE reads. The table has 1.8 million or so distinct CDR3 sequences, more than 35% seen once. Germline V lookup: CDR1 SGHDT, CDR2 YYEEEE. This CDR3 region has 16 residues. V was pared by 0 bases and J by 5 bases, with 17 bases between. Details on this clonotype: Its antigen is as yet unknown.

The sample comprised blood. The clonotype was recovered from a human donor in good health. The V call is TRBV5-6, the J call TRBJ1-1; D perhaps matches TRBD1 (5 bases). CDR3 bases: TGTGCCAGCAGCTTGGGAGCCCGGGACGGCGGGACTGAAGCTTTCTTT. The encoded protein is CASSLGARDGGTEAFF.